These 8 T cell receptor beta chains were sequenced from one sample in a study of blood T cell repertoires in COVID-19. The assay was immunoSEQ multiplex PCR, and TCRdb's table has in-frame clones only and misses some. The sample yields under 3,500 clones, around 93% seen once. Sequenced: peripheral blood. These receptors were obtained from a human donor in a cohort sampled during active COVID-19.

The V and J genes are TRBV5-1 and TRBJ2-2; tentatively, D is TRBD2 (6 bases). The CDR3 consists of 13 residues. Per the germline V gene, CDR1 is SGHRS and CDR2 is YFSETQ. V lost 0 bases, J lost 8 bases, and 8 bases lay in between. CDR3 residues: CASSLDLAGELFF. In nucleotides, the CDR3 is TGCGCCAGCAGCTTGGACCTAGCGGGGGAGCTGTTTTTT.

In this sample, this clone turned up once. V gene TRBV18 combines with J gene TRBJ2-1; the match to TRBD2 covers 8 bases. The germline V gene encodes CDR1 KGHSH and CDR2 LQKENI. The CDR3 covers 16 residues. With V trimmed by 3 bases and J by 3 bases, 7 bases remained unmatched. The CDR3 sequence: CASSPDRAGVYNEQFF. Written as DNA, the CDR3 is TGTGCCAGCTCACCTGACAGAGCGGGAGTCTACAATGAGCAGTTCTTC.

The chain carries TRBV4-3 and TRBJ1-2; a possible D gene is TRBD1 (6 bases). The CDR3 extends over 16 amino acids. Trimming took off 4 bases at V and 4 bases at J, with 19 bases between the two ends. In germline, CDR1 is LGHNA, CDR2 YSLEER. CDR3 region: CASSPSRGGRFYGYTF. The CDR3 DNA sequence: TGCGCCAGCAGCCCCTCGAGAGGGGGTCGGTTCTATGGCTACACCTTC.

This chain uses TRBV10-3 with TRBJ2-7, with D possibly being TRBD2 (6 bases). This CDR3 has 17 residues. The germline V and J ends were trimmed by 2 bases and 3 bases, with 20 bases remaining between them. CDR1 and CDR2 from the germline V gene are ENHRY and SYGVKD. The CDR3 region has the DNA TGTGCCATCAGTGAGGGGAGGCTAGTATCTGGTAGCTACGAGCAGTACTTC. Protein: CAISEGRLVSGSYEQYF.

This chain uses TRBV19 with TRBJ2-2; weak D call: TRBD2 (6 bases). The V and J ends lost 3 bases and 0 bases respectively, with 20 bases between them. This CDR3 is built from 19 residues. Germline V gene data show CDR1 as LNHDA and CDR2 as SQIVND (reference sequence). CDR3 sequence reads: CASSIASGLYFANTGELFF. DNA for the CDR3: TGTGCCAGTAGTATCGCGTCGGGACTTTATTTCGCGAACACCGGGGAGCTGTTTTTT.

The chain joins TRBV6-1 to TRBJ1-2, with D possibly being TRBD1 (5 bases). The CDR3 loop spans 13 amino acids. Germline CDR1 reads MNHNS; CDR2 reads SASEGT. Trimming removed 2 bases at V and 5 bases at J, with 9 bases between. CDR3 DNA sequence: TGTGCCAGCAGTGAAACAGGACCTTATGGCTACACCTTC. Translating gives CASSETGPYGYTF.

The V call is TRBV27, the J call TRBJ1-2, with 7 bases matching TRBD1. The CDR3 runs to 15 residues. The J segment lost 3 bases and the V segment lost 6 bases, leaving 10 bases of the junction unmatched. From germline, CDR1 is MNHEY and CDR2 SMNVEV (reference sequence). CDR3 nucleotides: TGTGCCAGCAGACTCGGGACAGCGTCTTACTATGGCTACACCTTC. Its translation: CASRLGTASYYGYTF.

This chain connects TRBV3-1 (or the pseudogene TRBV3-2) to TRBJ1-2; the D is unclear. The CDR3 covers 14 residues. The germline V gene encodes CDR1 LGHDT and CDR2 YNNKEL (reference sequence). V lost 4 bases and J 0 bases, leaving 9 bases between the germline ends. CDR3 in DNA: TGTGCCAGCAGCCCCCAGCGAACTAACTATGGCTACACCTTC. It encodes CASSPQRTNYGYTF.